This is a list of T cell receptor beta chains from one sample in a study of blood T cell repertoires in COVID-19. Using immunoSEQ multiplex PCR, the repertoire was profiled, and TCRdb retains in-frame clones only, with some absent. The top ten hold 0.7% to 1% of the sample, which has roughly 500,000 clones, about 91% seen once. What was sequenced was peripheral blood. Receptors were obtained from a man aged 18-30 years with COVID-19, enrolled during active disease. Each CDR3 is given with its conserved first and last residue. A D gene is named only where the DNA matches it firmly. For some rows the clone size is stated as once, few or many, or as a class when expanded; others skip it.

>NA|TRBD2|14|TRBJ2-1|TRBV7-8
TGTGCCAGCAGGACTAGCGGGAGGGTTAATGAGCAGTTCTTC
CASRTSGRVNEQFF
>NA|TRBD1|13|TRBJ1-6|TRBV27
TGTGCCAGCAGACCAGGGGGAGGTTCACCCCTCCACTTT
CASRPGGGSPLHF
>NA|NA|14|TRBJ2-3|TRBV10-1
TGCGCCAGCAGTGGACAGTTTAGCACAGATACGCAGTATTTT
CASSGQFSTDTQYF
>NA|NA|17|TRBJ2-1|TRBV1
TGCACCAGCAGCCAAGGGGGCGGGGACTGCCGTAGGTATGAGCAGTTCTTC
CTSSQGGGDCRRYEQFF
>NA|TRBD1|19|TRBJ2-2|TRBV24-1
TGTGCCACCAGTAGCAGCTCCTTCCTTACAGGGGTTGGCACCGGGGAGCTGTTTTTT
CATSSSSFLTGVGTGELFF
>NA|NA|14|TRBJ1-4|TRBV7-9
TGTGCCAGCAGCTTAGGTGCAGGAAATGAAAAACTGTTTTTT
CASSLGAGNEKLFF
>NA|TRBD1|15|TRBJ1-6|TRBV6-5
TGTGCCAGCAAGGAACAGGGACAGGATAATTCACCCCTCCACTTT
CASKEQGQDNSPLHF
>NA|NA|17|TRBJ1-1|TRBV10-2
TGCGCCAGCAGTGAGCCACCCTCTGGCACAGGGCTGACTGAAGCTTTCTTT
CASSEPPSGTGLTEAFF
>NA|TRBD2|15|TRBJ2-1|TRBV18
TGTGCCAGCTCACCAGGACGAGGGAGGGACAATGAGCAGTTCTTC
CASSPGRGRDNEQFF
>NA|NA|14|TRBJ2-5|TRBV4-2
TGTGCCAGCAGCCCGATATTTCAGCGGGAGACCCAGTACTTC
CASSPIFQRETQYF
>few|NA|8|TRBJ1-1|TRBV30
TGTGCCACGAGGGAAGCTTTCTTT
CATREAFF
>NA|NA|21|TRBJ2-4|TRBV6-4
TGTGCCAGCAGTGACCTACCAGCCAGACACAAGATGCATCTAGCCAAAAACATTCAGTACTTC
CASSDLPARHKMHLAKNIQYF
>NA|NA|17|TRBJ2-7|TRBV6-1
TGTGCCAGCAGTGATCCCAGAAGGGCCAGGGGACAAGACGAGCAGTACTTC
CASSDPRRARGQDEQYF
>NA|TRBD2|15|TRBJ2-2|TRBV29-1
TGCAGCGTCGCCTGGGCTAGCGGGCATACCGGGGAGCTGTTTTTT
CSVAWASGHTGELFF
>once|TRBD1|15|TRBJ2-5|TRBV7-8
TGTGCCAGCAGCCAACAGGGACAGAGACAAGAGACCCAGTACTTC
CASSQQGQRQETQYF
>NA|NA|14|TRBJ1-6|TRBV10-3
TGTGCCATCAGACCGGACAGTTTTAATTCACCCCTCCACTTT
CAIRPDSFNSPLHF